The 14 T cell receptor beta chains in this list originate from one sample, sequenced in a study of molecular identifiers for immune sequencing clone quantification. Using its own MiXCR run on the PCR reads, TCRdb lists one record per CDR3 protein. The table lists a few hundred thousand distinct CDR3 sequences, over 20% of them singletons. Material for sequencing was naive CD8+ T cells from blood, with Jurkat cell RNA spiked in. Noted subset: FACS-sorted CD8+CD4-CCR7+CD45RA+ naive T cells. The receptor source for this set is a human donor in good health. Some libraries in this study had Jurkat cell RNA spiked in.

In this sample, this clonotype turned up a few times. This chain uses TRBV4-1 with TRBJ2-1; 8 nucleotides match TRBD2. V gave up 4 bases and J gave up 0 bases; unmatched junction bases: 5. This CDR3 spans 16 amino acids. Looked up from germline, CDR1 is MGHRA and CDR2 is YSYEKL. The CDR3 region is CASSRIAGYSYNEQFF. CDR3 DNA sequence: TGCGCCAGCAGCCGAATAGCGGGATACTCCTACAATGAGCAGTTCTTC.

This clonotype was detected only a few times. The rearrangement links TRBV7-9 to TRBJ2-7, with TRBD2 matching over 12 bases. CDR1 and CDR2 (germline): SEHNR, FQNEAQ (reference sequence). There are 18 residues in the CDR3. V was pared by 1 base and J by 0 bases, with 7 bases of the junction left unmatched. This CDR3 reads CASSLGLAGEGSSYEQYF. The CDR3 DNA follows: TGTGCCAGCAGCTTAGGACTAGCGGGAGAGGGGAGCTCCTACGAGCAGTACTTC. The full variable domain, its missing parts supplied by reference TRBV7-9 and TRBJ2-7, is DTGVSQNPRHKITKRGQNVTFRCDPISEHNRLYWYRQTLGQGPEFLTYFQNEAQLEKSRLLSDRFSAERPKGSFSTLEIQRTEQGDSAMYLCASSLGLAGEGSSYEQYFGPGTRLTVT.

This clonotype was counted at least ten times. The rearrangement links TRBV7-9 to TRBJ1-1; TRBD1 aligns across 7 bases. Germline CDR1 SEHNR, CDR2 FQNEAQ (reference sequence). The CDR3 is 11 amino acids. Trimming took 3 bases from V and 11 from J; bases not matched to a gene: 3. The CDR3 DNA sequence: TGTGCCAGCAGCTTCCAGGGGGAGGCTTTCTTT. This encodes CASSFQGEAFF.

Concerning this clonotype itself: Because the CDR3's place on the DNA is in doubt, the DNA is left out and the CDR3 is given as listed by TCRdb. The genes are TRBV7-2 and TRBJ2-7; the D segment call TRBD2 is taken from the table without a DNA check. CDR1 and CDR2 (germline): SGHTA, FQGNSA. The CDR3 is 15 residues long, counting both termini. CDR3 residues: CASSLVAGGTYELYF.

The chain is built from TRBV7-8 and TRBJ2-1; D call uncertain. Trimming took 6 bases from V and 6 from J, leaving 21 bases between them. There are 16 residues in the CDR3. The germline V gene has CDR1 SGHVS and CDR2 FQNEAQ. Here the CDR3 DNA reads TGTGCCAGCAGTTTGACCCTTCCTGGACGGTTCAATGAGCAGTTCTTC. It yields the protein CASSLTLPGRFNEQFF. Full variable domain (remainder filled in from reference TRBV7-8 and TRBJ2-1): GAGVSQSPRYKVAKRGQDVALRCDPISGHVSLFWYQQALGQGPEFLTYFQNEAQLDKSGLPSDRFFAERPEGSVSTLKIQRTQQEDSAVYLCASSLTLPGRFNEQFFGPGTRLTVL.

The genes are TRBV5-1 and TRBJ1-1; the D is unclear. Germline-derived CDR1 and CDR2 are SGHRS and YFSETQ. Trimming removed 0 bases from V and 4 bases from J, with 10 bases in between. This CDR3 comprises 14 residues. CDR3 loop: CASSLAGFSTEAFF. CDR3 sequence (DNA): TGCGCCAGCAGCTTGGCGGGGTTTAGCACTGAAGCTTTCTTT.

This clonotype was seen many times. The CDR3 sequence is CASSYSTSGSRLGEQYF. The CDR3 bases are TGTGCCAGCAGTTACTCGACTAGCGGGAGCAGGTTGGGTGAGCAGTACTTC. The gene calls are TRBV6-5 and TRBJ2-7; 12 bases map to TRBD2. The length of the CDR3 is 17 residues. V dropped 0 bases and J dropped 7; count of bases not matched to a gene: 10. The germline V gene has CDR1 MNHEY and CDR2 SVGAGI.

The sample holds a few counts of this clonotype. The chain couples TRBV20-1 to TRBJ2-3; weak D call: TRBD1 (6 bases). CDR1 DFQATT and CDR2 SNEGSKA come from the germline V gene (reference sequence). The CDR3 has 15 amino acids. V dropped 5 bases and J dropped 4 bases, with 19 bases sitting between them. CDR3 sequence: CSAWRPGDVADTQYF. In nucleotides, the CDR3 is TGCAGTGCTTGGCGACCAGGGGATGTCGCAGATACGCAGTATTTT.

The chain uses TRBV20-1 and TRBJ2-7; no firm D call. CDR3 size: 13 residues. Germline V CDR1 and CDR2: DFQATT, SNEGSKA (reference sequence). V was pared by 1 base and J by 1 base, with 8 bases between. This CDR3 reads CSARGPRSYEQYF. CDR3 sequence (DNA): TGCAGTGCTAGAGGACCTCGGTCCTACGAGCAGTACTTC.

The CDR3 DNA follows: TGTGCCAGCAGCCAAAAGGGGGAGCAGCCCCAGCATTTT. The encoded protein is CASSQKGEQPQHF. This rearrangement joins TRBV7-6 to TRBJ1-5; maybe TRBD1 (6 bases). CDR1 is SGHVS, CDR2 FNYEAQ, per germline. V was pared by 5 bases and J by 7 bases, with 12 bases between. The CDR3 length is 13 residues.

This clonotype has ten or more counts. The chain combines TRBV6-2 or TRBV6-3 with TRBJ1-5; D is undetermined. V shed 8 bases and J shed 5 bases, with 4 bases lying between them. Germline V lookup: CDR1 MNHEY, CDR2 SVGEGT. This CDR3 is built from 10 residues. This CDR3 reads CASGDQPQHF. The CDR3, as DNA: TGTGCCAGCGGTGATCAGCCCCAGCATTTT.

This clonotype appeared many times. The chain couples TRBV6-5 to TRBJ2-7; D gene unclear. The CDR3 covers 13 residues. Trimming shortened V by 2 bases and J by 7 bases, and 12 bases separated the two germline ends. CDR1 and CDR2 from the germline V gene are MNHEY and SVGAGI. CDR3 loop: CASSYGVGREQYF. CDR3 nucleotide sequence: TGTGCCAGCAGTTACGGGGTGGGTCGGGAGCAGTACTTC.

This clonotype was detected a few times. This chain uses TRBV7-2 with TRBJ2-7, with D perhaps TRBD2 (6 bases). In germline, CDR1 is SGHTA, CDR2 FQGNSA. The CDR3 consists of 14 residues. Trimming left V 4 bases short and J 0 bases short, with 10 bases between. CDR3 protein: CASSSSGFSYEQYF. CDR3 DNA sequence: TGTGCCAGCAGCTCCAGCGGGTTCTCCTACGAGCAGTACTTC.

This chain joins TRBV13 and TRBJ1-2, with a tentative D call TRBD1 (5 bases). Germline loops: CDR1 PRHDT, CDR2 FYEKMQ (reference sequence). The V gene lost 5 bases and the J gene lost 4 bases, with 26 bases spanning the gap. The CDR3 spans 18 residues. The chain's CDR3 is CASSPRGGGAEPLYGYTF. CDR3 nucleotide sequence: TGTGCCAGCAGCCCCCGGGGGGGGGGTGCAGAACCGCTCTATGGCTACACCTTC.